This T cell receptor (beta chain) was identified during a study of blood T cell repertoires in COVID-19. Study overall: Sample material is recorded as cDNA or gDNA derived from T cells, B-cell-depleted T cells, or PBMCs.

Researchers sorted participants into cohorts using their self-reported clinical history. Profiling relied on immunoSEQ multiplex PCR, and the TCRdb table lists in-frame clones only, not all of them. The data show more than 150,000 clones, with 75% to 90% seen just once and 2% to 2.5% held by the top ten. The germline V and J ends were trimmed by 0 bases and 0 bases, with 9 bases remaining between them. The CDR3 extends over 15 amino acids. Germline V CDR1 and CDR2: SGHRS, YFSETQ. What was sequenced was PBMCs or T cells enriched from blood (not recorded which). This TCR came from a woman aged 30 to 39 who had recovered from COVID-19. The gene calls are TRBV5-1 and TRBJ1-2; weak D call: TRBD1 (6 bases). CDR3 residues: CASSLDRATNYGYTF. The CDR3 nucleotides are TGCGCCAGCAGCTTGGACAGGGCTACTAACTATGGCTACACCTTC.